A selection of T cell receptor beta chains follows, all from one sample in a study of T cell responses to AZD1222 COVID-19 vaccine. TCRdb keeps only in-frame clones here, not all; method: immunoSEQ multiplex PCR. The data hold over 100,000 clones, with about 93% observed a single time. The source material was peripheral blood, sampled on day 0 of AZD1222 vaccination. The receptors here all came from an adult in good health. CDR3s include the opening cysteine and the closing phenylalanine or tryptophan. D genes are given only for firm matches. Only some rows state a clone size, as once, few, many or a class for expanded clones.

-,TRBJ2-7,TRBD1,15,TRBV12-5,TGTGCTAGTGCCCTCAGACAGGGGATCTACTACGAGCAGTACTTC,CASALRQGIYYEQYF
few,TRBJ1-5,TRBD1,14,TRBV2,TGTGCCACTAACAGGGGGGGTAGCAATCAGCCCCAGCATTTT,CATNRGGSNQPQHF
-,TRBJ1-6,TRBD1,13,TRBV10-1,TGCGCCAGCGGTCCGGGACAGGGATCACCCCTCCACTTT,CASGPGQGSPLHF
-,TRBJ2-1,TRBD2,16,TRBV11-2,TGTGCCAGCAGCGCCGTTTCCGGGACTAGCGGGAATGAGCAGTTCTTC,CASSAVSGTSGNEQFF
-,TRBJ2-1,TRBD2,15,TRBV11-2,TGTGCCAGCAGCGCTCGACTAGTGGGGGGGAATGAGCAGTTCTTC,CASSARLVGGNEQFF
-,TRBJ2-5,-,13,TRBV10-3,TGTGCCATCAGCGCGGACAGTCCCAAGACCCAGTACTTC,CAISADSPKTQYF
-,TRBJ2-4,TRBD2,19,TRBV18,TGTGCCAGCTCACCACCGCTAGCGGGAGGACGTAGCGGCAAAAACATTCAGTACTTC,CASSPPLAGGRSGKNIQYF
-,TRBJ2-2,-,14,TRBV29-1,TGCAGCGTTGACTTGGCGGGATACACCGGGGAGCTGTTTTTT,CSVDLAGYTGELFF
once,TRBJ1-2,TRBD1,15,TRBV19,TGTGCCAGTAGTATAGCGGGAGGACAGGGCTGGGGCTACACCTTC,CASSIAGGQGWGYTF
-,TRBJ1-1,-,13,TRBV2,TGTGCCAGCAGTCGGGAAGGGCGGGGTGAAGCTTTCTTT,CASSREGRGEAFF
-,TRBJ2-1,TRBD2,15,TRBV5-1,TGCGCCAGCAGCTTGCTAGCGGGAGTCTACAATGAGCAGTTCTTC,CASSLLAGVYNEQFF
-,TRBJ2-1,TRBD2,16,TRBV7-6,TGTGCCAGCAGCCCCAGAGGGGCGGGAGGTTACAATGAGCAGTTCTTC,CASSPRGAGGYNEQFF
-,TRBJ1-3,-,16,TRBV4-3,TGCGCCAGCAGCCAAGTGAGACAGAGCTCTGGAAACACCATATATTTT,CASSQVRQSSGNTIYF
-,TRBJ2-1,-,14,TRBV4-2,TGTGCCAGCAGCCAAGCCATGCGGGGCAATGAGCAGTTCTTC,CASSQAMRGNEQFF
-,TRBJ1-2,-,14,TRBV5-1,TGCGCCAGCAGCTTGGACCTGATGGACTATGGCTACACCTTC,CASSLDLMDYGYTF
-,TRBJ2-3,TRBD2,20,TRBV3-1/TRBV3-2,TGTGCCAGCAGCCAAGTGTTTAGCGGGAGGGCCCCTTCTAACACAGATACGCAGTATTTT,CASSQVFSGRAPSNTDTQYF
once,TRBJ2-1,TRBD2,17,TRBV25-1,TGTGCCAGCAGTGACCTCAGACTAGCGGGAGGTTGGGATGAGCAGTTCTTC,CASSDLRLAGGWDEQFF
-,TRBJ2-3,TRBD2,16,TRBV5-1,TGCGCCAGCAGCTTGGGACTAGCGGGAGAAACAGATACGCAGTATTTT,CASSLGLAGETDTQYF
-,TRBJ2-7,-,11,TRBV20-1,TGCAGTGCTAGGGACTCGGGACGGCAGTACTTC,CSARDSGRQYF
-,TRBJ2-2,-,14,TRBV3-1/TRBV3-2,TGTGCCAGCAGCTTAGGGGGGTCCGCCGGGGAGCTGTTTTTT,CASSLGGSAGELFF
once,TRBJ1-4,-,13,TRBV7-7,TGTGCTAGCAGCTTGGGTGTGAATGAAAAACTGTTTTTT,CASSLGVNEKLFF
-,TRBJ2-3,-,16,TRBV10-1,TGCGCCAGCAGTGACGGACCCCCCCCGTACACAGATACGCAGTATTTT,CASSDGPPPYTDTQYF
-,TRBJ1-5,TRBD1,17,TRBV27,TGTGCCAGCGCCGGGACAGGGAACCCTTATAGCAATCAGCCCCAGCATTTT,CASAGTGNPYSNQPQHF
-,TRBJ2-7,-,13,TRBV2,TGTGCCAGCAGTAGGGGGGGGCGATACGAGCAGTACTTC,CASSRGGRYEQYF